The following is a T cell receptor (beta chain) sequence with its context. Antigen specificity is unknown. Every TCR beta cDNA library bore unique molecular identifiers. TCRdb independently ran MiXCR on the PCR reads; one entry per CDR3 protein. The sample carries about 570,000 distinct CDR3 sequences, 30% to 40% recorded once. This sample is part of a study of post-analysis software for immune sequencing data. Study in general: Multiple sclerosis in the patients followed relapsing-remitting, secondary progressive and progressive-relapsing courses. Overall study results and limits: Those samples that were prepared in the same batch co-clustered strongly by F measure. Normalized Chao1 diversity in multiple sclerosis patients fell significantly below that of controls. TRBV segments more frequent in patients than in controls numbered five and included TRBV5-6, TRBV5-1 and TRBV20-1.

Germline V gene lookup returns CDR1 SEHNR and CDR2 FQNEAQ (reference sequence). Trimming removed 5 bases at V and 2 bases at J, with 13 bases between. CDR3 length: 15 residues. The source is a girl between 2 and 17 years old with multiple sclerosis. The sample comprised blood. The chain links TRBV7-9 to TRBJ1-5, with a possible D match to TRBD1 (5 bases). The chain's CDR3 is CASSPAGGGNQPQHF. CDR3 coding DNA: TGTGCCAGCAGCCCCGCCGGGGGGGGCAATCAGCCCCAGCATTTT.